The entry that follows covers one T cell receptor beta chain sequence. Its specificity is unknown. This sample is drawn from a study of cytomegalovirus exposure and HLA in healthy donors. Germline values: CDR1 ENHRY, CDR2 SYGVKD. With 7 bases removed from V and 3 bases from J, the gap between germline ends came to 20 bases. The CDR3 is 16 residues long. Study results and caveats: Analyzed later, most CMV-associated TCR beta chains appeared HLA-restricted.

Researchers ran the PCR with 60 Vbeta and 13 Jbeta primers. The protocol was immunoSEQ multiplex PCR, while the TCRdb copy is restricted to in-frame clones and leaves out a portion. The repertoire holds about 130,000 clones, 82% seen once, with 8.1% in the top ten. The gene calls are TRBV10-3 and TRBJ2-3; D uncertain. The clonotype originates from a woman aged 45 to 65 in good health and CMV-seropositive. Sample: PBMCs. CDR3 protein: CAIKPYEVRGTDTQYF. The CDR3 DNA reads as TGTGCCATCAAACCTTATGAAGTCAGAGGTACAGATACGCAGTATTTT.